What follows are 8 T cell receptor beta chains derived from one specimen sequenced in a study of cytomegalovirus exposure and HLA in healthy donors. It was with 60 Vbeta and 13 Jbeta primers that the PCR ran. Only in-frame clones appear in the TCRdb table, and some are missing; sequencing was by immunoSEQ multiplex PCR. The table records under 30,000 clones, 75% to 80% of them present only once. Sequenced: PBMCs. The source of these receptors is a male donor in good health and CMV-seronegative.

The rearrangement joins TRBV27 to TRBJ2-7; TRBD1 is a possible D gene (6 bases). Trimming left V 0 bases short and J 4 bases short, with 13 bases between. The V gene's germline CDR1 is MNHEY and CDR2 SMNVEV (reference sequence). This CDR3 spans 15 amino acids. The CDR3 sequence: CASSLSAGESYEQYF. CDR3 coding DNA: TGTGCCAGCAGTTTATCGGCAGGGGAATCGTACGAGCAGTACTTC.

This sequence joins TRBV12-1 and TRBJ1-3; the tabulated D call, TRBD1, remains unverified against the DNA. TRBV12-1 is labeled a pseudogene. This CDR3 comprises 14 residues. This chain's CDR3 is CASSFRGSGNTIYF. CDR3 bases: TGTGCCAGCAGCTTTAGGGGTTCTGGAAACACCATATATTTT.

The chain has TRBV18 and TRBJ2-6, with D perhaps matching TRBD1 (5 bases). The V gene lost 4 bases and the J gene lost 2 bases, with 6 bases spanning the gap. The germline CDR1 and CDR2 sequences are KGHSH and LQKENI. The CDR3 extends over 14 amino acids. CDR3 DNA: TGTGCCAGCTCACGGGGCGCTGGGGCCAACGTCCTGACTTTC. It translates to CASSRGAGANVLTF.

The rearrangement uses TRBV12-5 and TRBJ2-1, with TRBD1 identical over 8 bases. This CDR3 comprises 12 residues. The J segment lost 10 bases and the V segment lost 7 bases, leaving 6 bases of the junction unmatched. CDR1 is LGHNT and CDR2 is FRNRAP in the germline V gene. The CDR3 DNA is TGTGCTAGTGAAAACCGACAGGGGGAGCAGTTCTTC. This translates into CASENRQGEQFF.

The J gene is TRBJ1-2, the V gene TRBV29-1; D not certain. Germline CDR1 reads SQVTM; CDR2 reads ANQGSEA. CDR3 length: 11 residues. V lost 7 bases, J lost 5 bases, and 11 bases lay in between. The CDR3 loop is CSAEDLYGYTF. The CDR3 coding sequence is TGCAGCGCTGAGGACTTGTATGGCTACACCTTC. The full variable domain, in which reference TRBV29-1 and TRBJ1-2 provide the parts outside the CDR3, is SAVISQKPSRDICQRGTSLTIQCQVDSQVTMMFWYRQQPGQSLTLIATANQGSEATYESGFVIDKFPISRPNLTFSTLTVSNMSPEDSSIYLCSAEDLYGYTFGSGTRLTVV.

The CDR3 region has the DNA TGTGCCAGCAGCCCCCCGGGAAGAATGGGGGAGCAGTACTTC. It yields the protein CASSPPGRMGEQYF. This rearrangement joins TRBV11-1 to TRBJ2-7; D perhaps matches TRBD2 (5 bases). The germline V gene has CDR1 SGHAT and CDR2 FQDESV (reference sequence). This CDR3 has 14 amino acids. Trimming shortened V by 5 bases and J by 7 bases, and 18 bases separated the two germline ends.

This sequence joins TRBV28 and TRBJ1-3, with 7 bases fitting TRBD1. The V gene's germline CDR1 is MDHEN and CDR2 SYDVKM. Trimming cost V 5 bases and J 3 bases; bases outside gene matches: 7. The CDR3 has 15 amino acids. The chain's CDR3 is CASSRQGYSGNTIYF. The CDR3 coding sequence is TGTGCCAGCAGTCGACAGGGTTATAGTGGAAACACCATATATTTT.

The chain employs TRBV9 and TRBJ2-7; 9 bases are shared with TRBD2. Germline CDR1 and CDR2: SGDLS and YYNGEE. V was clipped by 2 bases and J by 6 bases; unmatched bases: 6. The CDR3 contains 14 residues. The CDR3 sequence is CASSVGGGAVEQYF. The CDR3 DNA reads as TGTGCCAGCAGCGTCGGCGGGGGGGCGGTCGAGCAGTACTTC.